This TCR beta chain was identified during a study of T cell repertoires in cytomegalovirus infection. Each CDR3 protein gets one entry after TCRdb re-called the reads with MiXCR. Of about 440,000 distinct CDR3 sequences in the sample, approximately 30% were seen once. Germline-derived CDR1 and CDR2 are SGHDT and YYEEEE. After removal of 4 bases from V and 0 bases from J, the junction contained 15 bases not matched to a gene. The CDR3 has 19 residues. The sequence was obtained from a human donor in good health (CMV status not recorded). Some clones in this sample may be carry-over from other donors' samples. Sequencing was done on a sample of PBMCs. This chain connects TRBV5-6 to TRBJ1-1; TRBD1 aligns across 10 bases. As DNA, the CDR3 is TGTGCCAGCAGCCGACTAACCGGGACAGGGGCTCTGGTGAACACTGAAGCTTTCTTT. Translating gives CASSRLTGTGALVNTEAFF.